The next 29 T cell receptor beta chains were all read from a single sample in a study of blood T cell repertoires in COVID-19. TCRdb's copy holds only in-frame clones and misses some; the assay was immunoSEQ multiplex PCR. The data show about 68,000 clones, around nine tenths seen once. Source material: peripheral blood. All receptors come from a human donor in a cohort sampled during active COVID-19.

The chain employs TRBV5-1 and TRBJ2-1, with D perhaps matching TRBD1 (7 bases). This CDR3 has 15 amino acids. Looked up from germline, CDR1 is SGHRS and CDR2 is YFSETQ. V was shortened by 6 bases and J by 4 bases, with 17 bases between the two germline ends. Here the CDR3 reads CASNPGGTGYNEQFF. The CDR3 DNA reads TGCGCCAGCAATCCAGGGGGGACGGGATACAATGAGCAGTTCTTC.

The V gene is TRBV4-1, the J gene TRBJ1-4; D unclear. The CDR3 is made up of 14 amino acids. Trimming took off 0 bases at V and 16 bases at J, with 18 bases between the two ends. The V gene's germline CDR1 is MGHRA and CDR2 YSYEKL. The CDR3 DNA sequence: TGCGCCAGCAGCCAAGAAAGACTGGCAGACCGTGCGTTTTTT. Protein: CASSQERLADRAFF.

The CDR3: CASSFGGNSPLHF. CDR3 bases: TGTGCCAGCAGCTTTGGAGGTAATTCACCCCTCCACTTT. V and J are TRBV7-9 and TRBJ1-6; D ambiguous. Trimming pared 3 bases from V and 6 bases from J, leaving 6 bases between. The CDR3 loop spans 13 amino acids. Germline CDR1 is SEHNR and CDR2 is FQNEAQ (reference sequence).

The chain has TRBV11-2 and TRBJ1-5; no clear D gene. Germline V gene lookup returns CDR1 SGHAT and CDR2 FQNNGV. V lost 1 base to trimming and J lost 5 bases, with 12 bases between them. This CDR3 has 15 amino acids. CDR3 in DNA: TGTGCCAGCAGCTTAGGGCCAGAACCTCATCAGCCCCAGCATTTT. Translating it yields CASSLGPEPHQPQHF. The full variable domain, with the rest looked up from reference TRBV11-2 and TRBJ1-5, is EAGVAQSPRYKIIEKRQSVAFWCNPISGHATLYWYQQILGQGPKLLIQFQNNGVVDDSQLPKDRFSAERLKGVDSTLKIQPAKLEDSAVYLCASSLGPEPHQPQHFGDGTRLSIL.

The chain carries TRBV18 and TRBJ2-1; D is perhaps TRBD1 (5 bases). Looked up from germline, CDR1 is KGHSH and CDR2 is LQKENI. The V end was cut by 3 bases, the J end by 15 bases, with 15 bases between. The CDR3 has 12 amino acids. The CDR3 protein is CASSPTVFELFF. The CDR3, as DNA: TGTGCCAGCTCACCGACAGTGTTCGAGTTGTTCTTC. The full variable domain, rest sourced from reference TRBV18 and TRBJ2-1, is NAGVMQNPRHLVRRRGQEARLRCSPMKGHSHVYWYRQLPEEGLKFMVYLQKENIIDESGMPKERFSAEFPKEGPSILRIQQVVRGDSAAYFCASSPTVFELFFGPGTRLTVL.

CDR3 region: CASSLNPSNRLQETQYF. CDR3 nucleotides: TGTGCCAGCTCACTCAATCCTAGCAACCGCCTCCAAGAGACCCAGTACTTC. The chain joins TRBV18 to TRBJ2-5; D perhaps matches TRBD2 (5 bases). V was shortened by 4 bases and J by 1 base, with 19 bases between the two germline ends. The CDR3 runs to 17 residues. The germline V gene encodes CDR1 KGHSH and CDR2 LQKENI.

The chain combines TRBV5-1 with TRBJ1-2, with 10 bases matching TRBD1. Germline CDR1 is SGHRS and CDR2 is YFSETQ. The V gene end was trimmed by 4 bases and the J gene end by 4 bases; junction bases not matched to a gene: 10. The CDR3 sequence is 16 residues long. CDR3 protein: CASSPEGQGIGYGYTF. CDR3 sequence (DNA): TGCGCCAGCAGCCCGGAGGGACAGGGGATCGGCTATGGCTACACCTTC. The full variable domain, with the rest looked up from reference TRBV5-1 and TRBJ1-2, is KAGVTQTPRYLIKTRGQQVTLSCSPISGHRSVSWYQQTPGQGLQFLFEYFSETQRNKGNFPGRFSGRQFSNSRSEMNVSTLELGDSALYLCASSPEGQGIGYGYTFGSGTRLTVV.

The gene calls are TRBV7-2 and TRBJ2-3, with D perhaps TRBD2 (5 bases). CDR1 SGHTA and CDR2 FQGNSA come from the germline V gene. The CDR3 loop spans 15 amino acids. V lost 1 base to trimming and J lost 6 bases, with 14 bases between them. The CDR3 coding sequence is TGTGCCAGCAGCTTAGTCGGAAACCGGAGGGATACGCAGTATTTT. Amino acids: CASSLVGNRRDTQYF.

CDR3 coding DNA: TGTGCCAGCAGCCAAGGGGACAGGGGGCTGACCGGGGAGCTGTTTTTT. It specifies CASSQGDRGLTGELFF. The V and J genes are TRBV14 and TRBJ2-2; 12 bases agree with TRBD1. The CDR3 spans 16 residues. J was trimmed by 5 bases and V by 1 base; bases with no gene match: 2. Per germline, CDR1 SGHDN and CDR2 FVKESK.

The V and J genes are TRBV4-1 and TRBJ1-6; perhaps TRBD1 as D (6 bases). V was shortened by 0 bases and J by 1 base, with 13 bases between the two germline ends. Germline assignment: CDR1 MGHRA and CDR2 YSYEKL. The CDR3 is made up of 18 amino acids. The CDR3 spells CASSQDPVGQSYNSPLHF. CDR3 nucleotides: TGCGCCAGCAGCCAAGATCCGGTCGGACAGTCCTATAATTCACCCCTCCACTTT.

This chain uses TRBV4-1 with TRBJ1-4; D is perhaps TRBD1 (6 bases). Trimming left V 2 bases short and J 3 bases short, with 16 bases between. CDR3 length: 17 residues. The germline gives CDR1 MGHRA, CDR2 YSYEKL. In DNA form, the CDR3 reads TGCGCCAGCAGCCAACCCACAGGGACTAGAGCTAATGAAAAACTGTTTTTT. Its protein is CASSQPTGTRANEKLFF.

The chain recombines TRBV6-4 with TRBJ2-3, with 9 nucleotides matching TRBD1. CDR1 is MRHNA, CDR2 SNTAGT, per germline. This CDR3 comprises 15 residues. After removal of 4 bases from V and 4 bases from J, the junction contained 6 bases not matched to a gene. CDR3 sequence: CASSARTGAADTQYF. The CDR3 DNA sequence: TGTGCCAGCAGTGCTAGGACAGGGGCGGCAGATACGCAGTATTTT.

The gene calls are TRBV19 and TRBJ1-5; a possible D gene is TRBD1 (5 bases). From germline, CDR1 is LNHDA and CDR2 SQIVND (reference sequence). V was pared by 6 bases and J by 6 bases, with 15 bases between. The CDR3 length is 14 residues. CDR3 sequence (DNA): TGTGCCAGTAGGCCCGGAGACGACAGTCAGCCCCAGCATTTT. Residues: CASRPGDDSQPQHF.

The rearrangement links TRBV29-1 to TRBJ2-3; 13 nucleotides line up with TRBD2. V trimming: 6 bases; J trimming: 2 bases; junction bases outside the gene matches: 5. From germline, CDR1 is SQVTM and CDR2 ANQGSEA. CDR3 size: 15 residues. Written as DNA, the CDR3 is TGCAGCGTGGTGGGACTAGCGGGGCCCACAGATACGCAGTATTTT. Amino acids: CSVVGLAGPTDTQYF.

The gene calls are TRBV4-3 and TRBJ1-5, with D tentatively TRBD1 (5 bases). From germline, CDR1 is LGHNA and CDR2 YSLEER. V gave up 0 bases and J gave up 6 bases, with 15 bases separating them. The CDR3 runs 16 residues. In DNA form, the CDR3 reads TGCGCCAGCAGCCAAGATCCTAATAGGGGAGGTCAGCCCCAGCATTTT. Its protein product is CASSQDPNRGGQPQHF.

The CDR3 nucleotides read TGTGCCAGCAGGACGACCGGGACAGCACCCTATGGCTACACCTTC. Protein sequence: CASRTTGTAPYGYTF. This chain links TRBV6-5 with TRBJ1-2, with 7 bases aligning to TRBD1. Per germline, CDR1 MNHEY and CDR2 SVGAGI. CDR3 length: 15 residues. The V and J ends lost 6 bases and 4 bases, in that order; junction bases with no gene match: 11.

The chain joins TRBV6-5 to TRBJ2-7, with 10 nucleotides matching TRBD1. The CDR3 is 15 residues long. Germline CDR1 reads MNHEY; CDR2 reads SVGAGI. The V gene end was trimmed by 0 bases and the J gene end by 4 bases; junction bases not matched to a gene: 3. The CDR3 bases are TGTGCCAGCAGTTACTCCTGGACAGGGGGTTACGAGCAGTACTTC. Residues: CASSYSWTGGYEQYF.

This clone was seen just once. This sequence joins TRBV7-9 and TRBJ1-1; D is possibly TRBD1 (5 bases). This CDR3 is 15 amino acids long. Germline V lookup: CDR1 SEHNR, CDR2 FQNEAQ (reference sequence). Deletions cut 5 bases from V and 2 bases from J, with 15 bases between. CDR3 sequence: CASSARGSGNTEAFF. The CDR3 nucleotides are TGTGCCAGCAGCGCCCGGGGGTCGGGCAACACTGAAGCTTTCTTT.

The gene calls are TRBV7-2 and TRBJ1-5; 9 nucleotides align to TRBD1. CDR3 length equals 17 residues. Germline CDR1 is SGHTA and CDR2 is FQGNSA. The V and J ends lost 5 bases and 3 bases, in that order; junction bases with no gene match: 11. Written as DNA, the CDR3 is TGTGCCAGCAGCCCTCCAGCCGGGACAGGGACCAATCAGCCCCAGCATTTT. The encoded protein is CASSPPAGTGTNQPQHF.

This chain uses TRBV9 with TRBJ2-2, with a possible D match to TRBD1 (8 bases). The V gene lost 7 bases and the J gene lost 0 bases, with 31 bases spanning the gap. Looked up from germline, CDR1 is SGDLS and CDR2 is YYNGEE. The CDR3 runs to 21 residues. CDR3 in DNA: TGTGCCAGCTCGCGGGGGCAGGGGGCGCCGGGGCGGAGGCCGAACACCGGGGAGCTGTTTTTT. Amino acid sequence: CASSRGQGAPGRRPNTGELFF.

The chain carries TRBV13 and TRBJ2-1; 7 bases agree with TRBD1. V lost 2 bases to trimming and J lost 5 bases; unmatched junction nucleotides: 21. Germline V gives CDR1 PRHDT, CDR2 FYEKMQ (reference sequence). This CDR3 comprises 20 residues. CDR3 bases: TGTGCCAGCAGCTTAAACTCACCTTCCTCATACGGGACAGATGACAATGAGCAGTTCTTC. Its protein is CASSLNSPSSYGTDDNEQFF.

The genes are TRBV28 and TRBJ2-7; a possible D gene is TRBD2 (5 bases). Germline V CDR1 and CDR2: MDHEN, SYDVKM. V was shortened by 8 bases and J by 4 bases, with 24 bases between the two germline ends. The CDR3 extends over 16 amino acids. CDR3 nucleotide sequence: TGTGCCAGCGGGTCCATGGGAGCTGGAGGTGGGTACGAGCAGTACTTC. Residues: CASGSMGAGGGYEQYF.

The rearrangement uses TRBV27 and TRBJ2-3; the D is unclear. This CDR3 has 15 residues. V shed 2 bases and J shed 1 base, with 10 bases lying between them. Germline V lookup: CDR1 MNHEY, CDR2 SMNVEV (reference sequence). CDR3 in DNA: TGTGCCAGCAGTTTAACCGGGTATGGCACAGATACGCAGTATTTT. Protein product: CASSLTGYGTDTQYF.

The chain has TRBV18 and TRBJ2-7; D call uncertain. Germline CDR1 is KGHSH and CDR2 is LQKENI. The V end was cut by 2 bases, the J end by 2 bases, with 4 bases between. The CDR3 extends over 12 amino acids. CDR3 residues: CASSPATYEQYF. The DNA for the CDR3 is TGTGCCAGCTCACCAGCGACCTACGAGCAGTACTTC.

V is TRBV9 and J is TRBJ2-2; 7 bases map to TRBD1. CDR1 and CDR2 (germline): SGDLS, YYNGEE. The length of the CDR3 is 15 residues. V was clipped by 4 bases and J by 1 base; unmatched bases: 4. For the CDR3, the DNA is TGTGCCAGCAGCACCTGGACAGGGAACACCGGGGAGCTGTTTTTT. Its protein is CASSTWTGNTGELFF. The full variable domain, its missing parts supplied by reference TRBV9 and TRBJ2-2, is DSGVTQTPKHLITATGQRVTLRCSPRSGDLSVYWYQQSLDQGLQFLIQYYNGEERAKGNILERFSAQQFPDLHSELNLSSLELGDSALYFCASSTWTGNTGELFFGEGSRLTVL.

This chain joins TRBV28 and TRBJ1-5; 9 nucleotides match TRBD1. This CDR3 contains 13 residues. Germline V gene lookup returns CDR1 MDHEN and CDR2 SYDVKM. Germline trimming cut 6 bases from V and 5 bases from J; bases unmatched to any gene: 2. The CDR3 region is CASRDRGYQPQHF. The CDR3 nucleotides are TGTGCCAGCAGGGACAGGGGATATCAGCCCCAGCATTTT.

For the CDR3, the DNA is TGTGCCAGCAGCATGACTGCAAATGAGCAGTTCTTC. Protein sequence: CASSMTANEQFF. J is TRBJ2-1 and V is TRBV5-4; D gene unclear. The length of the CDR3 is 12 residues. Germline V gene data show CDR1 as SGHNT and CDR2 as YYREEE (reference sequence). With 4 bases removed from V and 7 bases from J, the gap between germline ends came to 9 bases.

This clone was observed once. The gene calls are TRBV7-5 and TRBJ2-1; the table names TRBD1, a call not compared with the DNA. TRBV7-5 is a documented pseudogene. The CDR3 has 18 amino acids. The DNA for the CDR3 is TGTGCCAGAAGCTTAGGAAGGGGCAGCCTCAGGTTTTACAATGAGCAGTTCTTC. Protein product: CARSLGRGSLRFYNEQFF.

This chain uses TRBV15 with TRBJ2-7, with TRBD1 identical over 7 bases. With 6 bases clipped from V and 2 bases from J, the junction kept 7 bases outside the gene matches. CDR1 and CDR2 (germline): LNHNV, YYDKDF (reference sequence). The CDR3 contains 14 residues. DNA of the CDR3: TGTGCCACCAGGACGACGGGACAGACCTACGAGCAGTACTTC. Its translation: CATRTTGQTYEQYF.